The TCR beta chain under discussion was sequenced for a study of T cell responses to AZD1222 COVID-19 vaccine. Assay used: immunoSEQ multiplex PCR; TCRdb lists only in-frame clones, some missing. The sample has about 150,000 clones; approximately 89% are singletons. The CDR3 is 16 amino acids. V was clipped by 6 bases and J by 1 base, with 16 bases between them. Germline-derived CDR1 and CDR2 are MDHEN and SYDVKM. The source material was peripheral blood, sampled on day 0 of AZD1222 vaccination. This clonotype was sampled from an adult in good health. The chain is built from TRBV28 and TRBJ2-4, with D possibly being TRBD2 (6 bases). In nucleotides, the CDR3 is TGTGCCAGCAGCAACGCCCTCGGGGGTGCCAAAAACATTCAGTACTTC. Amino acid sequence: CASSNALGGAKNIQYF.